This record looks at one T cell receptor (beta chain) sequence and its context. As yet, its antigen is unknown. The data stem from a study of response to subunit inactivated influenza vaccine. V shed 0 bases, J shed 0 bases, and the junction held 7 bases outside the gene matches. The CDR3 loop spans 18 amino acids. Germline V gene sequence: CDR1 LGHNA, CDR2 YSLEER. Study-level findings and limits: Authors suggested each seasonal flu vaccination may recruit only limited numbers of new T cells.

TCRdb re-derived calls from the RT-PCR reads in MiXCR, one entry per CDR3 protein. This table has 500,000 to 550,000 distinct CDR3 sequences, less than 8% appearing once. This TCR came from a man between 50 and 70 years old who received an inactivated influenza vaccine. The sequences come from PBMCs from blood, collected approximately 25 months after vaccination. The genes are TRBV4-3 and TRBJ2-3; the match to TRBD2 covers 9 bases. The CDR3: CASSQEWGLAGSTDTQYF. DNA of the CDR3: TGCGCCAGCAGCCAAGAGTGGGGGCTAGCGGGGAGCACAGATACGCAGTATTTT.